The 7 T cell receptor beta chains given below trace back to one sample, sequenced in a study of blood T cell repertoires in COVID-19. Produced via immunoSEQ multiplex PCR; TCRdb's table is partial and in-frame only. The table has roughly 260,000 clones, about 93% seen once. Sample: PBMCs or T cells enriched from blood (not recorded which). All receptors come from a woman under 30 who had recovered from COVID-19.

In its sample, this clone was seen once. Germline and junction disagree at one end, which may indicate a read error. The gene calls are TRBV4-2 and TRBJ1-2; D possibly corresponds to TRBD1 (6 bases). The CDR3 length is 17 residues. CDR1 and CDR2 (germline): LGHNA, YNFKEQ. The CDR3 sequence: CASTQHPTVQGNYGYTF. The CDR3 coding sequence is TGTGCCAGCACCCAACACCCGACAGTCCAGGGGAACTATGGCTACACCTTC.

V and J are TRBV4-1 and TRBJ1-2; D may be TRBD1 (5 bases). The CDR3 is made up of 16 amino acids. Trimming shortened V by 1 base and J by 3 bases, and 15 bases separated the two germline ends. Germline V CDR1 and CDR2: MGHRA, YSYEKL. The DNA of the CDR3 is TGCGCCAGCAGCCAAGGGATTTACAGGCCGGACTATGGCTACACCTTC. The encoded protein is CASSQGIYRPDYGYTF.

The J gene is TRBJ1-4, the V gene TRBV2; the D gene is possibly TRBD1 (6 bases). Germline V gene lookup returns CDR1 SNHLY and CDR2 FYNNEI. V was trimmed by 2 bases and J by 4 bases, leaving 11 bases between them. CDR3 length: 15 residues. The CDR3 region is CASSEMGAFNEKLFF. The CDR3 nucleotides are TGTGCCAGCAGTGAAATGGGGGCTTTTAATGAAAAACTGTTTTTT.

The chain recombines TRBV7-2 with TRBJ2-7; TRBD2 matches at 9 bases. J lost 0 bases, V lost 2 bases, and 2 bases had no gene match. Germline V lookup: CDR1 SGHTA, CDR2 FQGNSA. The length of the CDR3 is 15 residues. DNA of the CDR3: TGTGCCAGCAGCTTATGGCGGGGGGGCTCCTACGAGCAGTACTTC. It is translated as CASSLWRGGSYEQYF.

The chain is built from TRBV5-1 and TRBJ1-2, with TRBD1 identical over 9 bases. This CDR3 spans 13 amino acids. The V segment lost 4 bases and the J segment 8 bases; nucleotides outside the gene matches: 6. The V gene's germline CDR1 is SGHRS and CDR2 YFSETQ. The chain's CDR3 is CASSKGQGGGYTF. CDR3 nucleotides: TGCGCCAGCAGCAAGGGACAGGGCGGAGGCTACACCTTC.

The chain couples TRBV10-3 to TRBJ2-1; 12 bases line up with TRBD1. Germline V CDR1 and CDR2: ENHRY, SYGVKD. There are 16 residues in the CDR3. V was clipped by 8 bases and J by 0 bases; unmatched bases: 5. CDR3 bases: TGTGCCATCCGGGACAGGGGGCAAAGCTCCTACAATGAGCAGTTCTTC. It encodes CAIRDRGQSSYNEQFF.

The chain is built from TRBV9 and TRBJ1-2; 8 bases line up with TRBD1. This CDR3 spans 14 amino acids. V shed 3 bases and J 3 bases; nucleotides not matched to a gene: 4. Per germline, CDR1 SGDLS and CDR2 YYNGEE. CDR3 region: CASSAGGADYGYTF. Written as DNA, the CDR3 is TGTGCCAGCAGCGCAGGGGGCGCCGACTATGGCTACACCTTC.